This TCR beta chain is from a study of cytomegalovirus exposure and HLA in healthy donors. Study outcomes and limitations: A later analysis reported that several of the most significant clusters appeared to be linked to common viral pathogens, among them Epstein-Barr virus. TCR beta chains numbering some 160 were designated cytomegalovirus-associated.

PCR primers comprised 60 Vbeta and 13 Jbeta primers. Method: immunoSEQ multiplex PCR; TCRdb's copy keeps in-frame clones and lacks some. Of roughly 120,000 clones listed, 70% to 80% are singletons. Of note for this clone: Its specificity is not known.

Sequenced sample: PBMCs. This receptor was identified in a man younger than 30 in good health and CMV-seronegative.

The CDR3 loop reads CASSEGPGLIEQYV. CDR3 sequence (DNA): TGTGCCAGCAGTGAAGGGCCGGGACTGATCGAGCAGTACGTC. This chain uses TRBV2 with TRBJ2-7; a possible D gene is TRBD2 (6 bases). Germline CDR1 SNHLY, CDR2 FYNNEI. The CDR3 totals 14 residues. V was shortened by 1 base and J by 6 bases, with 13 bases between the two germline ends.